Below are 16 T cell receptor beta chains sequenced from a single sample in a study of shared clonotypes between healthy human individuals (dated by TCRdb to 2018 to 2021). To prepare the library, the immunoSEQ multiplex PCR assay was applied. The clones in this table, taken by TCRdb from immuneACCESS, are in-frame only. Not every clone is retained; where verified, under half of the shortfall comes from an unresolved V gene, and the cause of the rest is unknown. This sample comprises around 450,000 clones, around 75% of them detected only once. Under 15% of the sample is taken by the ten largest. The specimen sequenced was PBMCs. The source of these receptors is a woman aged 40 to 55 in good health. Some clones in this sample may be carry-over from other donors' samples.

This clone came up many times. The chain employs TRBV4-2 and TRBJ2-5, with TRBD2 identical over 8 bases. V lost 0 bases and J lost 7; bases outside the gene matches: 7. Germline lookup yields CDR1 LGHNA and CDR2 YNFKEQ. The CDR3 runs to 15 residues. The CDR3 loop is CASSQDLREGVTQYF. CDR3 bases: TGTGCCAGCAGCCAAGATCTTCGGGAGGGCGTGACCCAGTACTTC.

Comment on this clone: Other nucleotide sequences in the sample specify the same CDR3. In nucleotides, the CDR3 is TGTGCCAGCTCCCCGATTGGGGACACTGAAGCTTTCTTT. It specifies CASSPIGDTEAFF. This chain connects TRBV18 to TRBJ1-1; D unresolved. Trimming took off 6 bases at V and 3 bases at J, with 11 bases between the two ends. Germline values: CDR1 KGHSH, CDR2 LQKENI. The CDR3 runs to 13 residues.

The chain links TRBV6-5 to TRBJ2-7; a possible D gene is TRBD1 (6 bases). The germline CDR1 and CDR2 sequences are MNHEY and SVGAGI. The CDR3 contains 16 residues. V was trimmed by 0 bases and J by 0 bases, leaving 12 bases between them. CDR3 sequence (DNA): TGTGCCAGCAGTTACTCGAAGAGGACAGCCTCCTACGAGCAGTACTTC. Its translation is CASSYSKRTASYEQYF.

The chain has TRBV6-1 and TRBJ2-7, with D possibly matching TRBD1 (6 bases). Germline values: CDR1 MNHNS, CDR2 SASEGT. The length of the CDR3 is 15 residues. Trimming cost V 1 base and J 0 bases, with 10 bases left between them. CDR3 nucleotide sequence: TGTGCCAGCAGTGAAGAATGGGACAACTCCTACGAGCAGTACTTC. This encodes CASSEEWDNSYEQYF.

As concerns this clone: The identical CDR3 is also encoded by other nucleotide sequences in the sample. The J gene is TRBJ2-3, the V gene TRBV28, with no clear D. CDR1 is MDHEN and CDR2 is SYDVKM in the germline V gene. The CDR3 is 12 residues long. V was shortened by 3 bases and J by 0 bases, with 1 base between the two germline ends. CDR3 DNA: TGTGCCAGCAGTTTGAGCACAGATACGCAGTATTTT. Translating gives CASSLSTDTQYF.

The CDR3 nucleotides are TGCGCCAGCAGCTTGCAGGGACAGGGGATCGATGAGCAGTTCTTC. Protein sequence: CASSLQGQGIDEQFF. V is TRBV5-1 and J is TRBJ2-1, with 10 bases aligning to TRBD1. Trimming took 1 base from V and 8 from J; bases not matched to a gene: 6. The V gene's germline CDR1 is SGHRS and CDR2 YFSETQ. The CDR3 has 15 residues.

The chain uses TRBV7-9 and TRBJ1-3, with 7 bases aligning to TRBD1. V lost 5 bases to trimming and J lost 2 bases; unmatched junction nucleotides: 6. CDR1 and CDR2 (germline): SEHNR, FQNEAQ (reference sequence). The CDR3 is 15 amino acids. The CDR3 nucleotides read TGTGCCAGCAGCATCAGGGGGGGAACTGGAAACACCATATATTTT. It encodes CASSIRGGTGNTIYF.

This rearrangement joins TRBV7-2 to TRBJ2-5; D is perhaps TRBD2 (6 bases). Germline-derived CDR1 and CDR2 are SGHTA and FQGNSA. The CDR3 is 14 residues long. V was clipped by 0 bases and J by 5 bases, with 10 bases between them. CDR3 in amino acids: CASSLALASETQYF. The DNA of the CDR3 is TGTGCCAGCAGCTTAGCCCTAGCGTCGGAGACCCAGTACTTC.

The chain is built from TRBV28 and TRBJ2-5, with D perhaps TRBD2 (5 bases). V was pared by 7 bases and J by 5 bases, with 20 bases between. CDR3 length: 15 residues. Germline V lookup: CDR1 MDHEN, CDR2 SYDVKM. The CDR3 sequence: CASKTPGSTLETQYF. The CDR3 nucleotides are TGTGCCAGCAAAACGCCGGGGTCGACGCTGGAGACCCAGTACTTC.

The V call is TRBV7-2, the J call TRBJ2-1; unclear D gene. The CDR3 sequence is 15 residues long. CDR1 is SGHTA, CDR2 FQGNSA, per germline. Trimming left V 3 bases short and J 0 bases short, with 9 bases between. The CDR3 here is CASSLRSNSYNEQFF. The CDR3 DNA follows: TGTGCCAGCAGCTTGCGCTCGAACTCCTACAATGAGCAGTTCTTC.

This chain links TRBV19 with TRBJ2-1; 10 bases are shared with TRBD2. J was trimmed by 0 bases and V by 7 bases; bases with no gene match: 12. This CDR3 is built from 18 residues. Per germline, CDR1 LNHDA and CDR2 SQIVND (reference sequence). The CDR3 nucleotides are TGTGCCAGTATTGAGGGGACTAGCGAGCGGGGCTCCTACAATGAGCAGTTCTTC. Amino acids: CASIEGTSERGSYNEQFF.

This chain's CDR3 is CASSSPGGQSYEQYF. Here the CDR3 DNA reads TGTGCCAGCAGCTCCCCAGGGGGACAGTCCTACGAGCAGTACTTC. V is TRBV7-3 and J is TRBJ2-7; 7 bases are a match to TRBD1. Germline CDR1 SGHTA, CDR2 FQGTGA. The CDR3 is 15 amino acids. V trimming: 4 bases; J trimming: 1 base; junction bases outside the gene matches: 7. Looking up the rest from reference TRBV7-3 and TRBJ2-7 gives the full variable domain: GAGVSQTPSNKVTEKGKYVELRCDPISGHTALYWYRQSLGQGPEFLIYFQGTGAADDSGLPNDRFFAVRPEGSVSTLKIQRTERGDSAVYLCASSSPGGQSYEQYFGPGTRLTVT.

V and J are TRBV15 and TRBJ2-3; D is unresolved. The germline V gene encodes CDR1 LNHNV and CDR2 YYDKDF (reference sequence). This CDR3 contains 14 residues. The ends were cut back, 0 bases at V and 5 bases at J, with 9 bases in the middle. CDR3: CATSRDQVGDTQYF. CDR3 sequence (DNA): TGTGCCACCAGCAGAGATCAAGTTGGAGATACGCAGTATTTT.

This chain joins TRBV5-4 and TRBJ1-1, with 8 nucleotides matching TRBD1. Germline assignment: CDR1 SGHNT and CDR2 YYREEE (reference sequence). This CDR3 is built from 14 residues. The V segment lost 5 bases and the J segment 0 bases; nucleotides outside the gene matches: 3. CDR3 nucleotide sequence: TGTGCCAGCAGGCTGGACAGGGTGAACACTGAAGCTTTCTTT. Its protein product is CASRLDRVNTEAFF.

Only a few counts were recorded for this clone. The chain is built from TRBV5-5 and TRBJ2-3; D is ambiguous. V lost 0 bases, J lost 2 bases, and 7 bases lay in between. Per the germline V gene, CDR1 is SGHKS and CDR2 is YYEKEE (reference sequence). This CDR3 region has 14 residues. The CDR3 DNA reads as TGTGCCAGCAGCTTGGTAGGCACCACAGATACGCAGTATTTT. Its protein is CASSLVGTTDTQYF. Based on the CDR3 plus reference TRBV5-5 and TRBJ2-3, the full variable domain is DAGVTQSPTHLIKTRGQQVTLRCSPISGHKSVSWYQQVLGQGPQFIFQYYEKEERGRGNFPDRFSARQFPNYSSELNVNALLLGDSALYLCASSLVGTTDTQYFGPGTRLTVL.

This clone was seen a few times. The chain couples TRBV27 to TRBJ1-1; a weak D match, TRBD1 (5 bases). CDR1 is MNHEY and CDR2 is SMNVEV in the germline V gene (reference sequence). Trimming cost V 0 bases and J 4 bases, with 6 bases left between them. The CDR3 is 13 amino acids. The chain's CDR3 is CASSLSGATEAFF. DNA of the CDR3: TGTGCCAGCAGTTTATCAGGGGCCACTGAAGCTTTCTTT.